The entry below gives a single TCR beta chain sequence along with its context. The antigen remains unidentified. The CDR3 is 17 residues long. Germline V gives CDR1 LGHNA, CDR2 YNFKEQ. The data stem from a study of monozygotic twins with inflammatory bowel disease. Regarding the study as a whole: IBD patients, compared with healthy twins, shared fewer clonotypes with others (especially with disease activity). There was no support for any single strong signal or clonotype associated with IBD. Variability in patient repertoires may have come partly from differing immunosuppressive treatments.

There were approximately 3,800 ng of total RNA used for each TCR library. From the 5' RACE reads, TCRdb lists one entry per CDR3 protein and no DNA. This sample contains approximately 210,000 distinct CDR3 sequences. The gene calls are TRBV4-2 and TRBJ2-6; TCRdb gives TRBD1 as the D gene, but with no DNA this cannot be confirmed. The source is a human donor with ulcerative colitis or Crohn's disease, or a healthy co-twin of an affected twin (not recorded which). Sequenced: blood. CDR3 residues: CASSHGQEGSGANVLTF.